The 5 T cell receptor beta chains given below trace back to one sample, sequenced in a study of OX40 agonist ivuxolimab in advanced cancers. The data were produced by immunoSEQ multiplex PCR, yet TCRdb's version contains in-frame clones alone and is incomplete. Of approximately 47,000 clones detected, 70% to 90% appear once; the ten largest clones hold about 45%. Sequencing was performed on CD4+ or CD8+ T cells sorted from blood, taken in a trial of the OX40 agonist ivuxolimab. Receptor source: an adult with an advanced solid tumor such as melanoma, head and neck, liver or kidney cancer.

This chain uses TRBV28 with TRBJ1-4; 8 nucleotides match TRBD1. The length of the CDR3 is 13 residues. Germline CDR1 MDHEN, CDR2 SYDVKM. V lost 8 bases and J lost 8; bases outside the gene matches: 7. The CDR3 bases are TGTGCCAGCCGGACAGGGTGGGGGGAAAAACTGTTTTTT. Protein: CASRTGWGEKLFF.

The V and J genes are TRBV7-3 and TRBJ2-7; 7 bases line up with TRBD2. V lost 4 bases to trimming and J lost 3 bases; unmatched junction nucleotides: 6. The CDR3 is 14 residues long. Germline V gives CDR1 SGHTA, CDR2 FQGTGA. In DNA, the CDR3 is TGTGCCAGCAGCTCTAGCGGAGGCCACTACGAGCAGTACTTC. Translation gives CASSSSGGHYEQYF.

This chain connects TRBV9 to TRBJ2-1; the match to TRBD2 covers 10 bases. Germline trimming cut 0 bases from V and 8 bases from J; bases unmatched to any gene: 2. Germline assignment: CDR1 SGDLS and CDR2 YYNGEE. CDR3 length equals 14 residues. This CDR3 is CASSVGGLAYEQFF. CDR3 nucleotide sequence: TGTGCCAGCAGCGTAGGGGGACTAGCGTATGAGCAGTTCTTC.

The J gene is TRBJ1-1, the V gene TRBV5-1; tentative D call: TRBD1 (5 bases). This CDR3 spans 14 amino acids. Trimming took 4 bases from V and 5 from J, leaving 15 bases between them. Per germline, CDR1 SGHRS and CDR2 YFSETQ. The CDR3 is CASSPVGGKTEAFF. Here the CDR3 DNA reads TGCGCCAGCAGCCCGGTTGGGGGTAAAACTGAAGCTTTCTTT. Drawing the rest from reference TRBV5-1 and TRBJ1-1, the complete variable domain is KAGVTQTPRYLIKTRGQQVTLSCSPISGHRSVSWYQQTPGQGLQFLFEYFSETQRNKGNFPGRFSGRQFSNSRSEMNVSTLELGDSALYLCASSPVGGKTEAFFGQGTRLTVV.

J is TRBJ1-5 and V is TRBV7-8; the match to TRBD1 covers 9 bases. The V segment lost 4 bases and the J segment 5 bases; nucleotides outside the gene matches: 6. The CDR3 runs to 15 residues. CDR1 is SGHVS, CDR2 FQNEAQ, per germline. CDR3 bases: TGTGCCAGCAGCTCAACCAGACAGGGGGATCAGCCCCAGCATTTT. Translated: CASSSTRQGDQPQHF. Together with reference TRBV7-8 and TRBJ1-5, the CDR3 gives the full variable domain: GAGVSQSPRYKVAKRGQDVALRCDPISGHVSLFWYQQALGQGPEFLTYFQNEAQLDKSGLPSDRFFAERPEGSVSTLKIQRTQQEDSAVYLCASSSTRQGDQPQHFGDGTRLSIL.